This T cell receptor beta chain comes out of a study of beta chain features in type 1 diabetes. About the study: What patients shared with healthy donors was a similar profile of age, gender and cell yields.

The authors reverse transcribed all of the isolated RNA, so sequencing captured expressed TCRB transcripts. Sequencing used immunoSEQ multiplex PCR; TCRdb keeps in-frame clones, though not all of them. The sample records approximately 17,000 clones, 45% to 65% being singletons. General study results and limits: Lower insertion and higher deletion counts appeared at VDJ junctions in type 1 diabetes patients.

CDR3 length equals 15 residues. CDR1 LNHDA and CDR2 SQIVND come from the germline V gene (reference sequence). After removal of 5 bases from V and 5 bases from J, the junction contained 6 bases not matched to a gene. As to this clone: As yet, its antigen is unknown.

This TCR came from a woman aged 18-29 years in good health. The rearrangement joins TRBV19 to TRBJ2-1; TRBD2 agrees at 10 bases. Sequencing used stem cell memory CD4+ T cells from blood. The CDR3 DNA follows: TGTGCCAGTAGTTGGACTAGCGGAGGGAACAATGAGCAGTTCTTC. The encoded protein is CASSWTSGGNNEQFF.